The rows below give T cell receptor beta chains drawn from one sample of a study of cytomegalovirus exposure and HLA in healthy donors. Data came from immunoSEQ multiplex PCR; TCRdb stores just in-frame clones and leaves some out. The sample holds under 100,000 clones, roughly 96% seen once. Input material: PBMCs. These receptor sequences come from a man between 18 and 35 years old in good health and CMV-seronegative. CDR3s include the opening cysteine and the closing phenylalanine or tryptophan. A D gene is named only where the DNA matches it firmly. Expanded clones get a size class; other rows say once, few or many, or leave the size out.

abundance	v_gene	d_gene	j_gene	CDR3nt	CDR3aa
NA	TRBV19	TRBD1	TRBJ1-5	TGTGCCAGTAGAACGACAGGGGGACATGGGGAGCCCCAGCATTTT	CASRTTGGHGEPQHF
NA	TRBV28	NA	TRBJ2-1	TGTGCCAGCAGTTCCCAACAAACTATAAACAATGAGCAGTTCTTC	CASSSQQTINNEQFF
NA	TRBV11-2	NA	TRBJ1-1	TGTGCCAGCAGCCTGGGGAGGAACACTGAAGCTTTCTTT	CASSLGRNTEAFF
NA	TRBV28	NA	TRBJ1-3	TGTGCCAGCGACGCCAAAAACGGGGGCTCTGGAAACACCATATATTTT	CASDAKNGGSGNTIYF
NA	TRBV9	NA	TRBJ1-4	TGTGCCAGCAGCGTAGAGGGGGTAGCAGGTGAAAAACTGTTTTTT	CASSVEGVAGEKLFF
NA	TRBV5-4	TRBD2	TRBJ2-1	TGTGCCAGCAGCTTGGGGGGTAGATCTAGCGGGACATACAATGAGCAGTTCTTC	CASSLGGRSSGTYNEQFF
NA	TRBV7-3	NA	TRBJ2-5	TGTGCCAGCAGCGTAATCCCCTCGGAGACCCAGTACTTC	CASSVIPSETQYF
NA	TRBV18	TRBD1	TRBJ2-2	TGTGCCAGCTCACCCGGGACAGCTGGGGCCGGAGCCGGGGAGCTGTTTTTT	CASSPGTAGAGAGELFF
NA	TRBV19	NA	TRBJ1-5	TGTGCCAGTAGTATGGGGCAAGTCGAAACCCAGCCCCAGCATTTT	CASSMGQVETQPQHF
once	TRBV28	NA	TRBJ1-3	TGTGCCAGCGGCCCCAGGTCCACCATATATTTT	CASGPRSTIYF
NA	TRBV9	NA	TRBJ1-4	TGTGCCAGCAGCGTAGAGAGCCTTAATGAAAAACTGTTTTTT	CASSVESLNEKLFF
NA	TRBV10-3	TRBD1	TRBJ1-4	TGTGCCATCAGTGAGAACCGGGACAGGGATGAAAAACTGTTTTTT	CAISENRDRDEKLFF
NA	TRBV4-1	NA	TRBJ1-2	TGCGCCAGCAGCCAAGGGGGCAACAGGGATGGCTATGGCTACACCTTC	CASSQGGNRDGYGYTF
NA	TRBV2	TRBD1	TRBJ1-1	TGTGCCAGCAGTGGAAGGACAGGGATTGTCTCTTTCTTT	CASSGRTGIVSFF
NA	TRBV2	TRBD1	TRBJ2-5	TGTGCCAGCAAGCCACAGGGGACAGCGACGCAAGAGACCCAGTACTTC	CASKPQGTATQETQYF
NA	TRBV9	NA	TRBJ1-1	TGTGCCAGCAGCGTTTTCGACGGAGGAGAGGCTTTCTTT	CASSVFDGGEAFF
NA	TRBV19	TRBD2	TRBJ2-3	TGTGCCAGTAGTATGACTAGCGGGAGGGCCCCGGATACGCAGTATTTT	CASSMTSGRAPDTQYF
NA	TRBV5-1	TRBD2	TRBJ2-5	TGCGCCAGCAGCTTGGGACTAGCGGTACAAGAGACCCAGTACTTC	CASSLGLAVQETQYF
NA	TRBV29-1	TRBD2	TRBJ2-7	TGCAGCGTTGATCTAGCGGGAACCTACGAGCAGTACTTC	CSVDLAGTYEQYF
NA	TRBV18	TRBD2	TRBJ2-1	TGTGCCAGCTCACCCGGACTAGCGGGAGTACAAGCCGGGGCAAACAATGAGCAGTTCTTC	CASSPGLAGVQAGANNEQFF
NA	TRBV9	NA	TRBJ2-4	TGTGCCAGCAGCGTAGGGGGGGATCTAGCCAAAAACATTCAGTACTTC	CASSVGGDLAKNIQYF
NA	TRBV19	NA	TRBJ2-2	TGTGCCAGTAGTATAGGGAGGTACGCCGGGGAGCTGTTTTTT	CASSIGRYAGELFF
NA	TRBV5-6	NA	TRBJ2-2	TGTGCCAGCAGACGAATGGCCCCCACCGGGGAGCTGTTTTTT	CASRRMAPTGELFF
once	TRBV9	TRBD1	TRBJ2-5	TGTGCCAGCAGCCCACCAGGGGGCGGCGGTCAAGAGACCCAGTACTTC	CASSPPGGGGQETQYF
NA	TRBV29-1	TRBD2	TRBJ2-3	TGCAGCGTTGATGGGCTAGCGGGAGGCGGGGGAGATACGCAGTATTTT	CSVDGLAGGGGDTQYF
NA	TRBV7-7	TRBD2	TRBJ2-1	TGTGCTAGCAGCAGAAGCGGGAGAGGGAATGAGCAGTTCTTC	CASSRSGRGNEQFF
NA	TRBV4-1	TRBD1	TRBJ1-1	TGCGCCAGCAGCCTCCATGGACAGGGCGGGACTGAAGCTTTCTTT	CASSLHGQGGTEAFF
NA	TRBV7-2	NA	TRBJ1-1	TGTGCCAGCAGGGTTACAGGGATCCCTGAAGCTTTCTTT	CASRVTGIPEAFF
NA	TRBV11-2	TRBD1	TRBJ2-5	TGTGCCAGCAGCCCCGGGACAGGGTATGCCGACGAGACCCAGTACTTC	CASSPGTGYADETQYF
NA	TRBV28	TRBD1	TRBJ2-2	TGTGCCAGCAGTTTAGACACAGGGGGAGGCGGGGAGCTGTTTTTT	CASSLDTGGGGELFF
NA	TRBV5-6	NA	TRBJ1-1	TGTGCCAGCAGCTTGCGCAGGGGTGAAGCTTTCTTT	CASSLRRGEAFF
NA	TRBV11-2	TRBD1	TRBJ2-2	TGTGCCGGGGCAGGGGGTTACACCGGGGAGCTGTTTTTT	CAGAGGYTGELFF
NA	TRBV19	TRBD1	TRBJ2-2	TGTGCCAGTAGTACCGGGACAGGGCAGCTGTTTTTT	CASSTGTGQLFF
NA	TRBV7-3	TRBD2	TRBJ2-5	TGTGCCAGCAGCTCAGGACTAGCAGAGACCCAGTACTTC	CASSSGLAETQYF
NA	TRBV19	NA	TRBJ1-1	TGTGCCAGTACCCCCGGGGGGAACACTGAAGCTTTCTTT	CASTPGGNTEAFF
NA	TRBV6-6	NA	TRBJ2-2	TGTGCCAGCAGTTACTCCGGGTTAACCGGGGAGCTGTTTTTT	CASSYSGLTGELFF
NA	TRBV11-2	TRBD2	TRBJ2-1	TGTGCCAGCAGCTTAGATGTAAGACTAGCGGGAGCTGAGCAGTTCTTC	CASSLDVRLAGAEQFF
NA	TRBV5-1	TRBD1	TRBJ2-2	TGCGCCAGCAGCCCGCTAGACAGGGAGAACACCGGGGAGCTGTTTTTT	CASSPLDRENTGELFF
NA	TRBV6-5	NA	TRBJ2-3	TGTGCCAGCAGTTACAAGGGGTCCACAGATACGCAGTATTTT	CASSYKGSTDTQYF
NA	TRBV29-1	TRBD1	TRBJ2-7	TGCAGCGTTGACGGTGGGACAGGGTATGAGCAGTACTTC	CSVDGGTGYEQYF
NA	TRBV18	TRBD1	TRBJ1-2	TGTGCCAGCTCACCAGGGACAGGGACGCCTACTAACTATGGCTACACCTTC	CASSPGTGTPTNYGYTF